A single sample is the source of the 27 T cell receptor beta chains below, sequenced in a study of T-cell memory formation after mild COVID-19. TCRdb recomputed calls from the 5' RACE reads with MiXCR, one row per CDR3 protein. The repertoire holds 240,000 or so distinct CDR3 sequences, with roughly 9.4% as singletons. The material sequenced was PBMCs or a T cell subset sorted from them (not recorded which). The receptor set was obtained from a man between 18 and 35 years old who had mild COVID-19 (a few samples of this study predate the infection). Cell type and time point are not known.

This clonotype has a handful of counts. The V gene is TRBV9, the J gene TRBJ2-5; D not certain. The germline gives CDR1 SGDLS, CDR2 YYNGEE. V lost 0 bases, J lost 0 bases, and 12 bases lay in between. This CDR3 region has 16 residues. CDR3 nucleotide sequence: TGTGCCAGCAGCGTAGGCCCGTCCCTATACCAAGAGACCCAGTACTTC. Amino acids: CASSVGPSLYQETQYF.

This clonotype was counted a few times. J is TRBJ2-3 and V is TRBV9; TRBD1 is a possible D gene (6 bases). Trimming cost V 7 bases and J 1 base, with 10 bases left between them. Germline assignment: CDR1 SGDLS and CDR2 YYNGEE. The CDR3 runs to 13 residues. CDR3 sequence (DNA): TGTGCCAGCGGGGCAGGGGGCACAGATACGCAGTATTTT. It codes for CASGAGGTDTQYF.

V and J are TRBV5-6 and TRBJ2-7, with 8 nucleotides matching TRBD1. With 3 bases clipped from V and 3 bases from J, the junction kept 11 bases outside the gene matches. There are 16 residues in the CDR3. Looked up from germline, CDR1 is SGHDT and CDR2 is YYEEEE. CDR3 sequence reads: CASSYLTGASVYEQYF. The CDR3 region has the DNA TGTGCCAGCAGCTACCTGACAGGGGCCTCGGTCTACGAGCAGTACTTC.

The V call is TRBV10-3, the J call TRBJ1-6, with D tentatively TRBD1 (6 bases). Germline CDR1 and CDR2: ENHRY and SYGVKD. V lost 2 bases and J 0 bases, leaving 20 bases between the germline ends. The CDR3 has 20 amino acids. The CDR3 loop is CAISEPGGAGYRSYNSPLHF. In DNA form, the CDR3 reads TGTGCCATCAGTGAGCCGGGGGGCGCGGGCTATCGCTCCTATAATTCACCCCTCCACTTT.

The chain combines TRBV5-8 with TRBJ2-3; 8 positions agree with TRBD1. The CDR3 is 13 residues long. Germline lookup yields CDR1 SGHTS and CDR2 YDEGEE. The V segment lost 5 bases and the J segment 4 bases; nucleotides outside the gene matches: 3. DNA of the CDR3: TGTGCCAGCAGTCGGACAGGGCCAGATACGCAGTATTTT. It yields the protein CASSRTGPDTQYF.

The chain combines TRBV19 with TRBJ1-1; 12 nucleotides match TRBD1. Losses at the gene ends were 6 bases for V and 2 bases for J; bases not matched to a gene: 1. The length of the CDR3 is 14 residues. Per the germline V gene, CDR1 is LNHDA and CDR2 is SQIVND (reference sequence). As DNA, the CDR3 is TGTGCCAGTAGGGGGACAGGGGGCAACACTGAAGCTTTCTTT. Translation: CASRGTGGNTEAFF.

The sample holds many counts of this clonotype. V usage is TRBV7-2 and J usage is TRBJ2-1; D is perhaps TRBD1 or TRBD2 (5 bases each). The germline V gene encodes CDR1 SGHTA and CDR2 FQGNSA. V lost 6 bases, J lost 6 bases, and 18 bases lay in between. There are 15 residues in the CDR3. The CDR3 sequence: CASRAGAFLSNEQFF. CDR3 in DNA: TGTGCCAGCAGAGCCGGGGCATTCCTCTCCAATGAGCAGTTCTTC.

The rearrangement joins TRBV27 to TRBJ2-3; no clear D. Looked up from germline, CDR1 is MNHEY and CDR2 is SMNVEV (reference sequence). The CDR3 loop spans 13 amino acids. V shed 4 bases and J shed 2 bases, with 7 bases lying between them. This CDR3 is CASSSYHTDTQYF. The CDR3, as DNA: TGTGCCAGCAGTTCATACCACACAGATACGCAGTATTTT.

The chain has TRBV4-2 and TRBJ2-7; no definite D call. CDR1 and CDR2 (germline): LGHNA, YNFKEQ. The CDR3 length is 13 residues. V lost 1 base, J lost 3 bases, and 7 bases lay in between. As DNA, the CDR3 is TGTGCCAGCAGCCAAGCTTGGGGCTACGAGCAGTACGTC. Translation gives CASSQAWGYEQYV.

The chain recombines TRBV2 with TRBJ2-5; D might be TRBD2 (5 bases). Germline V lookup: CDR1 SNHLY, CDR2 FYNNEI. The CDR3 totals 14 residues. V dropped 6 bases and J dropped 2 bases, with 13 bases sitting between them. The CDR3, as DNA: TGTGCCAGCAGCCGACTAACACCACAAGAGACCCAGTACTTC. Translation gives CASSRLTPQETQYF.

V usage is TRBV5-1 and J usage is TRBJ1-2; tentative D call: TRBD1 (5 bases). Germline V CDR1 and CDR2: SGHRS, YFSETQ. Between the trimmed V and J ends, which lost 4 bases and 9 bases, there was a span of 19 bases. The CDR3 has 14 amino acids. The CDR3 nucleotides read TGCGCCAGCAGCCCTGATGATCCCCCGGGACGCTACACCTTC. Protein sequence: CASSPDDPPGRYTF.

The chain recombines TRBV27 with TRBJ2-2, with D possibly TRBD2 on 6 matching bases. The ends were cut back, 5 bases at V and 5 bases at J, with 12 bases in the middle. This CDR3 region has 14 residues. CDR1 is MNHEY, CDR2 SMNVEV, per germline (reference sequence). The DNA for the CDR3 is TGTGCCAGCAGTCCCCTCGCGGGAACCGGGGAGCTGTTTTTT. It yields the protein CASSPLAGTGELFF.

This clonotype was detected ten times or more. This rearrangement joins TRBV6-2 or TRBV6-3 to TRBJ2-5; no clear D gene. Between the trimmed V and J ends, which lost 4 bases and 5 bases, there was a span of 14 bases. The V gene's germline CDR1 is MNHEY and CDR2 SVGEGT. The CDR3 has 14 residues. Written as DNA, the CDR3 is TGTGCCAGCAGTTCCGTAACGGTAGGGGAGACCCAGTACTTC. Its translation is CASSSVTVGETQYF.

This clonotype has just a few counts. J is TRBJ2-1 and V is TRBV5-6; the D call may be TRBD1 or TRBD2 (5 bases each). V lost 9 bases and J 6 bases, leaving 19 bases between the germline ends. The CDR3 consists of 14 residues. Germline CDR1 and CDR2: SGHDT and YYEEEE. In nucleotides, the CDR3 is TGTGCCACCGCCAGTCAGGGAGTTTCCAATGAGCAGTTCTTC. Translating gives CATASQGVSNEQFF.

V is TRBV5-1 and J is TRBJ1-2, with D possibly being TRBD1 (5 bases). The V and J ends lost 4 bases and 4 bases respectively, with 11 bases between them. This CDR3 is built from 13 residues. Germline V CDR1 and CDR2: SGHRS, YFSETQ. The CDR3 region has the DNA TGCGCCAGCAGCCTACAGGAGGTCTATGGCTACACCTTC. Translated, it gives CASSLQEVYGYTF.

A few counts support this clonotype. The CDR3 spells CASNEFYETQYF. CDR3 nucleotide sequence: TGTGCCAGCAACGAGTTTTACGAGACCCAGTACTTC. The gene calls are TRBV2 and TRBJ2-5, with D unresolved. CDR3 length: 12 amino acids. Germline assignment: CDR1 SNHLY and CDR2 FYNNEI. V was trimmed by 7 bases and J by 5 bases, leaving 11 bases between them.

This clonotype was picked up many times. The V gene is TRBV6-2 or TRBV6-3, the J gene TRBJ1-6; TRBD1 is a possible D gene (6 bases). CDR1 MNHEY and CDR2 SVGEGT come from the germline V gene. The CDR3 has 14 amino acids. V shed 2 bases and J shed 13 bases, with 15 bases lying between them. The CDR3 DNA is TGTGCCAGCAGTTACCCTCGGCCAGGGGATCCCCTCCACTTT. Translation gives CASSYPRPGDPLHF.

This clonotype came up a few times. This sequence joins TRBV5-1 and TRBJ2-7; perhaps TRBD1 as D (7 bases). The germline V gene has CDR1 SGHRS and CDR2 YFSETQ. Trimming stripped 1 base from V and 7 bases from J, with 15 bases between. The CDR3 is 14 residues long. For the CDR3, the DNA is TGCGCCAGCAGCTTGTGGGGGGACAGCGCTGAGCAGTACGTC. It specifies CASSLWGDSAEQYV.

The genes are TRBV7-8 and TRBJ1-6; D is undetermined. The V end was cut by 1 base, the J end by 4 bases, with 17 bases between. The CDR3 sequence is 18 residues long. From germline, CDR1 is SGHVS and CDR2 FQNEAQ. The DNA of the CDR3 is TGTGCCAGCAGCTTAGGGAGGGTTTTGGGAGGTTATAATTCACCCCTCCACTTT. It codes for CASSLGRVLGGYNSPLHF.

In this sample, this clonotype turned up a few times. The chain joins TRBV28 to TRBJ1-5; no firm D call. This CDR3 has 14 amino acids. Germline V gives CDR1 MDHEN, CDR2 SYDVKM. Deletions cut 4 bases from V and 2 bases from J, with 9 bases between. CDR3 loop: CASSWTGGNQPQHF. Here the CDR3 DNA reads TGTGCCAGCAGTTGGACCGGCGGCAATCAGCCCCAGCATTTT.

This clonotype was counted ten times or more. This rearrangement joins TRBV29-1 to TRBJ2-7; either TRBD1 or TRBD2 may fit D (7 bases each). This CDR3 contains 13 residues. The V and J ends lost 3 bases and 7 bases respectively, with 16 bases between them. Germline lookup yields CDR1 SQVTM and CDR2 ANQGSEA. The CDR3 nucleotides are TGCAGCGTTGACCGGCAGGGGGAGGGTGAGCAGTACTTC. This gives the protein CSVDRQGEGEQYF.

V usage is TRBV12-3 or TRBV12-4 and J usage is TRBJ2-5; 11 bases are a match to TRBD1. The J segment lost 5 bases and the V segment lost 3 bases, leaving 5 bases of the junction unmatched. The CDR3 has 15 amino acids. CDR3 in amino acids: CASSLADRGRETQYF. The CDR3 DNA is TGTGCCAGCAGTTTGGCGGACAGGGGGCGTGAGACCCAGTACTTC.

The rearrangement uses TRBV20-1 and TRBJ1-6; D unclear. This CDR3 spans 16 amino acids. Trimming took off 0 bases at V and 9 bases at J, with 18 bases between the two ends. Germline V gives CDR1 DFQATT, CDR2 SNEGSKA (reference sequence). CDR3 residues: CSARDPRGGAISPLHF. The CDR3 nucleotides read TGCAGTGCTAGAGATCCGCGGGGAGGCGCAATTTCACCCCTCCACTTT.

In regard to this clonotype: The junction departs from the called germline gene at one end, perhaps through a read error. The CDR3, as DNA: TGTGCCAGCAGTGAAGACTTGAGGGAAACATTT. Its translation is CASSEDLRETF. This sequence joins TRBV6-1 and TRBJ1-5, with D hard to call. Germline CDR1 reads MNHNS; CDR2 reads SASEGT. The CDR3 extends over 11 amino acids.

V and J are TRBV10-2 and TRBJ2-1, with unresolved D. Germline V CDR1 and CDR2: WSHSY, SAAADI. The CDR3 sequence is 15 residues long. Trimming stripped 6 bases from V and 2 bases from J, with 14 bases between. The CDR3 nucleotides are TGCGCCAGCAGCGGCGGAAGCACACCCTACAATGAGCAGTTCTTC. Translation: CASSGGSTPYNEQFF.

The table lists this clonotype with a few counts. CDR3 amino acids: CASSVDRVSNYGYTF. Written as DNA, the CDR3 is TGCGCCAGCAGCGTCGACAGGGTGTCAAACTATGGCTACACCTTC. The J gene is TRBJ1-2, the V gene TRBV4-1, with 7 bases lining up with TRBD1. J lost 2 bases, V lost 5 bases, and 8 bases had no gene match. This CDR3 spans 15 amino acids. Germline CDR1 is MGHRA and CDR2 is YSYEKL.

The V call is TRBV6-4, the J call TRBJ2-2; D remains ambiguous. This CDR3 has 14 amino acids. The V and J ends lost 3 bases and 0 bases respectively, with 5 bases between them. Per germline, CDR1 MRHNA and CDR2 SNTAGT. The CDR3: CASSEWTNTGELFF. Written as DNA, the CDR3 is TGTGCCAGCAGTGAGTGGACGAACACCGGGGAGCTGTTTTTT.